This T cell receptor (beta chain) derives from a study of a mutant IDH1 vaccine in newly diagnosed glioma. Across the study: Patients were started on vaccination 4-6 weeks after radiotherapy alone, or with temozolomide cycles. Patients' prior therapy spanned radiotherapy, temozolomide, or both; most underwent both. Study findings and constraints: Changes to the top peripheral T cell clonotypes appeared unrelated to pseudoprogression.

Sequencing was performed with immunoSEQ multiplex PCR; in TCRdb, only in-frame clones are kept and a portion is missing. The sample lists 34,000 or so clones, 81% occurring once. The CDR3 consists of 13 residues. Germline V gene lookup returns CDR1 SGHRS and CDR2 YFSETQ. V was clipped by 5 bases and J by 1 base, with 7 bases between them. With respect to this clone: No antigen is known for it.

Sample time point: week 35, safety follow-up. The study gave 300 ug of mutant IDH1 20-mer peptide per vaccine dose, with topical imiquimod. At weeks 1, 3, 5, 7, 11, 15, 19 and 23, patients received a vaccination, eight in all. V is TRBV5-1 and J is TRBJ1-5; D gene unclear. This material consisted of PBMCs, taken from a glioma patient whose treatment included an IDH1 peptide vaccine. The sequence came from a man aged 25-40 years with glioma. The CDR3 spells CASRESSNQPQHF. CDR3 nucleotides: TGCGCCAGCAGGGAATCCAGCAATCAGCCCCAGCATTTT.